The present T cell receptor (beta chain) was sequenced within a study of CXCR3-negative and CXCR3-positive naive CD8 T cells. The CDR3 is 14 amino acids. In germline, CDR1 is MNHNS, CDR2 SASEGT. UMI-labeled 5' RACE yielded the TRB cDNA libraries. From the 5' RACE reads, TCRdb lists one entry per CDR3 protein and no DNA. There are about 57,000 distinct CDR3 sequences in the sample, with roughly a quarter held by the top ten. Sequences were obtained from memory CD8+ T cells from blood. The chain uses TRBV6-1 and TRBJ1-1; TCRdb picks TRBD1, but there is no DNA to check that call. This TCR was sampled from a human donor in good health. Some clones in this sample may be carry-over from other donors' samples. CDR3 loop: CASSMGAENTEAFF.